This record looks at one T cell receptor beta chain sequence and its context. What it binds is not known. CD45RO-negative cells were positively selected for CCR7, leaving out terminally differentiated effector memory CD45RA+ cells. The study drew all its donors from Caucasian adults living in Nashville, Tennessee. This sample is part of a study of shared clonotypes between healthy human individuals. Across the whole study: Researchers drew samples from a couple of women and a few men aged 18 to 49.

Study-level results: Across subsets, estimated richness was generally greater for naive than for memory populations.

From germline, CDR1 is SGHDT and CDR2 YYEEEE. Unmatched junction bases numbered 5, after V lost 4 bases and J lost 2 bases. The CDR3 is 16 residues long. The run depth of the assay was deep. The protocol was immunoSEQ multiplex PCR, while the TCRdb copy is restricted to in-frame clones and leaves out a portion. The sample has millions of clones; under 95% are singletons. Sequencing was done on a sample of naive CD8+ T cells from PBMCs. This chain links TRBV5-6 with TRBJ2-1, with 11 positions matching TRBD1. The sequence was collected from a young man in good health. Some clones in this sample may be carry-over from other donors' samples. CDR3 region: CASSEGTGGPYNEQFF. The CDR3 DNA follows: TGTGCCAGCAGCGAAGGGACAGGGGGTCCCTACAATGAGCAGTTCTTC. The full variable domain, in which reference TRBV5-6 and TRBJ2-1 provide the parts outside the CDR3, is DAGVTQSPTHLIKTRGQQVTLRCSPKSGHDTVSWYQQALGQGPQFIFQYYEEEERQRGNFPDRFSGHQFPNYSSELNVNALLLGDSALYLCASSEGTGGPYNEQFFGPGTRLTVL.